Listed here are 17 T cell receptor beta chains from one sample, sequenced in a study of T cells in women clearing cervical HPV infection. Measured with immunoSEQ multiplex PCR; TCRdb has only the in-frame clones, and not every one. The specimen's table records fewer than 35,000 clones. The sequencing sample was made of blood buffy coat. The receptor source for this set is a woman between 18 and 70 years old with a cervical HPV16 infection that either progressed to CIN3+ or cleared (not recorded which).

Worth noting for this clone: The missing CDR3 end, 3 residues past where the read stops, is filled in from the germline J gene. The chain joins TRBV7-9 to TRBJ2-2, with 9 bases matching TRBD1. The CDR3 loop spans 15 amino acids. Germline CDR1 is SEHNR and CDR2 is FQNEAQ (reference sequence). With V trimmed by 6 bases and J by 6 bases, 8 bases remained unmatched. The covered CDR3 bases are TGTGCCAGCAGGTCCGGACAGGGGTACGCCGGGGAG. Translating it yields CASRSGQGYAGE. In full, the CDR3 is CASRSGQGYAGELFF. The full variable domain, completed using reference TRBV7-9 and TRBJ2-2, is DTGVSQNPRHKITKRGQNVTFRCDPISEHNRLYWYRQTLGQGPEFLTYFQNEAQLEKSRLLSDRFSAERPKGSFSTLEIQRTEQGDSAMYLCASRSGQGYAGELFFGEGSRLTVL.

Concerning this clone: The read ends 3 residues before the CDR3 terminus; that terminus is restored from the germline J gene. The chain couples TRBV9 to TRBJ2-7; 9 bases fit TRBD1. V was clipped by 7 bases and J by 2 bases; unmatched bases: 4. There are 13 residues in the CDR3. Germline CDR1 and CDR2: SGDLS and YYNGEE. CDR3 DNA (partial): TGTGCCAGCGGACAGGGGTTGCCCTACGAG. Amino acids: CASGQGLPYE. The whole CDR3 reads CASGQGLPYEQYF.

Remarks on this clone: The read ends 3 residues early relative to the CDR3; the germline J gene fills the gap. The rearrangement joins TRBV7-8 to TRBJ1-2; D gene unclear. The germline V gene encodes CDR1 SGHVS and CDR2 FQNEAQ. CDR3 size: 16 residues. The V end was cut by 1 base, the J end by 1 base, with 13 bases between. CDR3 amino acids: CASSLGSTAINYGYTF. The sequenced part of the CDR3 DNA is TGTGCCAGCAGCTTAGGGAGCACAGCTATTAACTATGGC.

Points on this clone: The DNA ends 3 residues before the CDR3 does, and the rest of the CDR3 is filled in from the germline J gene. The chain employs TRBV5-6 and TRBJ2-5, with a tentative D call TRBD1 (6 bases). Germline V lookup: CDR1 SGHDT, CDR2 YYEEEE. This CDR3 comprises 14 residues. V was cut by 3 bases and J by 2 bases, with 11 bases left in between. Partial CDR3 DNA: TGTGCCAGCAGCTACAGGGATGGGCAAGAGACC. Its translation is CASSYRDGQET. The full CDR3 protein reads CASSYRDGQETQYF. Looking up the rest from reference TRBV5-6 and TRBJ2-5 gives the full variable domain: DAGVTQSPTHLIKTRGQQVTLRCSPKSGHDTVSWYQQALGQGPQFIFQYYEEEERQRGNFPDRFSGHQFPNYSSELNVNALLLGDSALYLCASSYRDGQETQYFGPGTRLLVL.

Turning to this clone: The CDR3 is cut off 3 residues early in the read; its end comes from the germline J gene. The chain combines TRBV2 with TRBJ2-3; weak D call: TRBD2 (5 bases). The CDR3 contains 13 residues. Germline V gene lookup returns CDR1 SNHLY and CDR2 FYNNEI. The CDR3: CASSDTDYQPQYF. CDR3 bases read: TGTGCCAGCAGCGACACCGACTATCAGCCG.

As to this clone: The sequenced fragment ends 3 residues before the CDR3 boundary, so the rest is inferred from the germline J gene. The sample contains more than one DNA sequence encoding this CDR3. The chain joins TRBV27 to TRBJ2-7, with D possibly being TRBD2 (5 bases). This CDR3 is built from 14 residues. V was cut by 9 bases and J by 4 bases, with 19 bases left in between. From germline, CDR1 is MNHEY and CDR2 SMNVEV (reference sequence). The CDR3 sequence: CARSSMQEVYEQYF. CDR3 DNA (partial): TGTGCCAGATCCTCGATGCAGGAGGTTTACGAG.

On this clone: The read is 3 residues too short to cover the CDR3 end, so that end is filled in from the germline J gene. This chain connects TRBV12-3 or TRBV12-4 to TRBJ1-2; the D is unclear. V was pared by 4 bases and J by 4 bases, with 13 bases between. The CDR3 runs to 14 residues. The CDR3 spells CASSSRPVFYGYTF. The part of the CDR3 DNA that was read is TGTGCCAGCAGTTCTCGCCCAGTTTTCTATGGC.

The part of the CDR3 DNA that was read is TGTGCCAGCAGCTTAGCTCGGGGGATTGGC. The encoded protein is CASSLARGIG. The entire CDR3 is CASSLARGIGYTF. The chain couples TRBV7-2 to TRBJ1-2; possible D gene TRBD1, 5 bases. The sequenced fragment ends 3 residues before the CDR3 boundary, so the rest is inferred from the germline J gene. The germline V gene encodes CDR1 SGHTA and CDR2 FQGNSA. The length of the CDR3 is 13 residues. The V end was cut by 0 bases, the J end by 7 bases, with 9 bases between.

As concerns this clone: The CDR3 is cut off 3 residues early in the read; its end comes from the germline J gene. The chain uses TRBV18 and TRBJ2-5; no definite D call. This CDR3 is 11 amino acids long. V was cut by 6 bases and J by 5 bases, with 7 bases left in between. Germline CDR1 and CDR2: KGHSH and LQKENI. CDR3 residues: CASSARETQYF. Incomplete CDR3 DNA: TGTGCCAGCTCGGCTAGGGAGACC.

Details on this clone: The junction shows a germline mismatch at one end, possibly a read error. The read is 3 residues too short to cover the CDR3 end, so that end is filled in from the germline J gene. Other DNA sequences in this sample translate to the same CDR3. The chain has TRBV18 and TRBJ1-3; 10 bases match TRBD1. There are 17 residues in the CDR3. Germline CDR1 and CDR2: KGHSH and LQKENI. The DNA read from the CDR3 is TGTGCCAGCTCACCCACGACAGGGGGCAGGACTGGAAACACG. Its translation: CASSPTTGGRTGNT. The full CDR3 is CASSPTTGGRTGNTIYF.

In the case of this clone: Read data end 3 residues before the CDR3 end; the end is taken from the germline J gene. The chain uses TRBV7-2 and TRBJ2-4; the D gene is possibly TRBD2 (5 bases). This CDR3 is built from 13 residues. Per the germline V gene, CDR1 is SGHTA and CDR2 is FQGNSA. CDR3 region: CASRPPTNWGQYF. CDR3 DNA, as far as it was read: TGTGCCAGCAGACCTCCGACTAACTGGGGT. The entire variable domain, with the rest obtained from reference TRBV7-2 and TRBJ2-4, is as follows: GAGVSQSPSNKVTEKGKDVELRCDPISGHTALYWYRQSLGQGLEFLIYFQGNSAPDKSGLPSDRFSAERTGGSVSTLTIQRTQQEDSAVYLCASRPPTNWGQYFGAGTRLSVL.

Worth noting for this clone: The CDR3 end lies 3 residues beyond the end of the read and is filled in from the germline J gene. The V gene is TRBV30, the J gene TRBJ1-2, with TRBD1 matching 7 bases. Germline V lookup: CDR1 GTSNPN, CDR2 SVGIG (reference sequence). This CDR3 has 13 residues. J was trimmed by 5 bases and V by 3 bases; bases with no gene match: 6. The covered CDR3 bases are TGTGCCTGGAGCGATCGACAGGGTTATGGC. Protein: CAWSDRQGYG. The CDR3 reads in full as CAWSDRQGYGYTF.

Points on this clone: Coverage ceases 3 residues before the CDR3 finishes, and the germline J gene fills in the end. The J gene is TRBJ2-3, the V gene TRBV19; D might be TRBD2 (5 bases). This CDR3 comprises 13 residues. Per germline, CDR1 LNHDA and CDR2 SQIVND (reference sequence). Trimming removed 3 bases at V and 3 bases at J, with 7 bases between. This chain's CDR3 is CASSILATDTQYF. Partial CDR3 DNA: TGTGCCAGTAGTATCCTAGCAACAGATACG.

With respect to this clone: The CDR3 end lies 3 residues beyond the end of the read and is filled in from the germline J gene. The gene calls are TRBV13 and TRBJ1-1; possible D gene TRBD1, 6 bases. CDR1 is PRHDT and CDR2 is FYEKMQ in the germline V gene (reference sequence). With 4 bases removed from V and 6 bases from J, the gap between germline ends came to 15 bases. The CDR3 sequence is 14 residues long. CDR3 DNA, as far as it was read: TGTGCCAGCAGCTCCACACAGGGAGGCTCTGAA. Protein sequence: CASSSTQGGSE. The full CDR3 protein reads CASSSTQGGSEAFF.

Worth noting for this clone: The sequence runs out 3 residues before the end of the CDR3; the remainder is reconstructed from the germline J gene. V and J are TRBV5-6 and TRBJ1-2; a weak D match, TRBD1 (5 bases). The CDR3 covers 13 residues. CDR1 SGHDT and CDR2 YYEEEE come from the germline V gene. The CDR3 reads CASSLISDSRYTF. The covered CDR3 bases are TGTGCCAGCAGCTTGATATCAGACAGTCGC.

Points on this clone: The read stops 3 residues short of the end of the CDR3; the missing end is completed from the germline J gene. The V and J genes are TRBV20-1 and TRBJ1-1; possible D gene TRBD1, 6 bases. V gave up 4 bases and J gave up 5 bases, with 14 bases separating them. CDR3 length equals 13 residues. CDR1 DFQATT and CDR2 SNEGSKA come from the germline V gene (reference sequence). The covered CDR3 bases are TGCAGTGCTAAGCGAGAGGGGGATACTGAA. Protein: CSAKREGDTE. The entire CDR3 sequence reads CSAKREGDTEAFF.

Turning to this clone: The DNA ends 3 residues before the CDR3 does, and the rest of the CDR3 is filled in from the germline J gene. The gene calls are TRBV18 and TRBJ2-4; no clear D. The CDR3 is 13 amino acids. Germline CDR1 is KGHSH and CDR2 is LQKENI. Partial CDR3 DNA: TGTGCCAGCTCACCCGAGCACGCCTATGGT. Protein: CASSPEHAYG. The whole CDR3 region reads CASSPEHAYGQYF.